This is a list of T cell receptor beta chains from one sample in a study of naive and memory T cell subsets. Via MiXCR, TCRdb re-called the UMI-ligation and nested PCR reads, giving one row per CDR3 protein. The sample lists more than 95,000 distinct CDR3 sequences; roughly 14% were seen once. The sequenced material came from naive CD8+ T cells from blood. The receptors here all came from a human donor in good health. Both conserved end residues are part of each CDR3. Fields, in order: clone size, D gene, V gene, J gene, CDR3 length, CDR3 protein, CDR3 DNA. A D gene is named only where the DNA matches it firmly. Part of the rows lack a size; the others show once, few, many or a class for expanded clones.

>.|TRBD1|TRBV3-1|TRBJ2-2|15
CASSWDSSNTGELFF
TGTGCCAGCAGCTGGGACAGCTCGAACACCGGGGAGCTGTTTTTT
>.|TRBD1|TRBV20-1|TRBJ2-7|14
CSATTGTGVYEQYF
TGCAGTGCTACCACCGGGACAGGTGTCTACGAGCAGTACTTC
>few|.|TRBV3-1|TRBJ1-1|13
CASSQNLNTEAFF
TGTGCCAGCAGCCAAAACCTGAACACTGAAGCTTTCTTT
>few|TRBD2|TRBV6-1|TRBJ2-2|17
CASSENSGSSVGGELFF
TGTGCCAGCAGTGAGAATAGCGGGAGTTCAGTGGGCGGGGAGCTGTTTTTT
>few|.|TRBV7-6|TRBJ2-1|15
CASSLDDYLDNEQFF
TGTGCCAGCAGCTTAGACGACTACCTAGACAATGAGCAGTTCTTC
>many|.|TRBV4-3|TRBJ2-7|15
CASSQETGTSYEQYF
TGCGCCAGCAGCCAAGAAACAGGGACGTCCTACGAGCAGTACTTC
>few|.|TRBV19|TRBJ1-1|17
CASSIGGPKPMNTEAFF
TGTGCCAGTAGTATAGGGGGACCTAAACCCATGAACACTGAAGCTTTCTTT
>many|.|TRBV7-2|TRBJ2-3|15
CASSFSLEGTDTQYF
TGTGCCAGCAGCTTTAGCCTTGAGGGCACAGATACGCAGTATTTT
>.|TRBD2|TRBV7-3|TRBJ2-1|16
CASSPLAGGPHNEQFF
TGTGCCAGCAGCCCCCTAGCGGGAGGACCTCACAATGAGCAGTTCTTC
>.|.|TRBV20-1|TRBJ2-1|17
CSARDMNAGEKYNEQFF
TGCAGTGCTAGAGATATGAATGCAGGGGAAAAGTACAATGAGCAGTTCTTC
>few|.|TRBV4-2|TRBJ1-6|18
CASSQGVVGSSYNSPLHF
TGTGCCAGCAGCCAAGGGGTGGTGGGGAGCTCCTATAATTCACCCCTCCACTTT
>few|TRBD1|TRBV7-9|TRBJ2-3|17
CASSLGAATGETDTQYF
TGTGCCAGCAGCTTAGGAGCTGCGACAGGGGAAACAGATACGCAGTATTTT
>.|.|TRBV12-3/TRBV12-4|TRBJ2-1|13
CASSYGPRREQFF
TGTGCCAGCAGCTACGGCCCCCGGCGGGAGCAGTTCTTC
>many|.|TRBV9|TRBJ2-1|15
CASDPHGTAPNEQFF
TGTGCCAGCGACCCCCACGGGACCGCCCCCAATGAGCAGTTCTTC
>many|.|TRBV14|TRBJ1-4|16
CASSHPRRLANEKLFF
TGTGCCAGCAGCCATCCTCGAAGGTTGGCTAATGAAAAACTGTTTTTT
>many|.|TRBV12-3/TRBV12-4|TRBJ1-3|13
CASPGGSGNTIYF
TGTGCCAGCCCAGGCGGGTCTGGAAACACCATATATTTT
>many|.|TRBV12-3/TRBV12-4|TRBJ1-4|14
CASSAILREEKLFF
TGTGCCAGCAGCGCAATTTTAAGAGAGGAAAAACTGTTTTTT
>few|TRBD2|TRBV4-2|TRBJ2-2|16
CASSQDLAGGPGELFF
TGTGCCAGCAGCCAAGATCTAGCGGGGGGCCCCGGGGAGCTGTTTTTT
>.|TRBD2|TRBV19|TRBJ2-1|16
CASSNPRTSVYNEQFF
TGTGCCAGTAGTAACCCAAGGACTAGCGTGTACAATGAGCAGTTCTTC
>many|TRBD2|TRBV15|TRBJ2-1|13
CATRLRGDNEQFF
TGTGCCACCAGGCTTCGGGGGGACAATGAGCAGTTCTTC
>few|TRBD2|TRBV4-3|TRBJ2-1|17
CASSQDLGSGSFNEQFF
TGCGCCAGCAGCCAAGATCTGGGTAGCGGGTCCTTCAATGAGCAGTTCTTC
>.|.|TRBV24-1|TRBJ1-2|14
CATSDSTEFYGYTF
TGTGCCACCAGTGATTCCACGGAGTTCTATGGCTACACCTTC
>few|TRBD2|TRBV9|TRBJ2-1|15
CASSRAGGINNEQFF
TGTGCCAGCAGCCGAGCGGGAGGGATAAACAATGAGCAGTTCTTC
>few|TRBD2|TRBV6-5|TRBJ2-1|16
CASSYGLAGVWGEQFF
TGTGCCAGCAGTTACGGACTAGCGGGAGTTTGGGGTGAGCAGTTCTTC
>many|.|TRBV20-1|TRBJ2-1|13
CSARRLLYNEQFF
TGCAGTGCTAGACGGCTTCTCTACAATGAGCAGTTCTTC
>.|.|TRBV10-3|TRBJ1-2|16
CAISEPRTSPNYGYTF
TGTGCCATCAGTGAGCCCAGGACATCCCCTAACTATGGCTACACCTTC
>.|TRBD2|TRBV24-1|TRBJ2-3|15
CATQTSGRSTDTQYF
TGTGCCACTCAGACTAGCGGGAGAAGCACAGATACGCAGTATTTT
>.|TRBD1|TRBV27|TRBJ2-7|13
CASSLGTEYEQYF
TGTGCCAGCAGTTTAGGGACAGAATACGAGCAGTACTTC